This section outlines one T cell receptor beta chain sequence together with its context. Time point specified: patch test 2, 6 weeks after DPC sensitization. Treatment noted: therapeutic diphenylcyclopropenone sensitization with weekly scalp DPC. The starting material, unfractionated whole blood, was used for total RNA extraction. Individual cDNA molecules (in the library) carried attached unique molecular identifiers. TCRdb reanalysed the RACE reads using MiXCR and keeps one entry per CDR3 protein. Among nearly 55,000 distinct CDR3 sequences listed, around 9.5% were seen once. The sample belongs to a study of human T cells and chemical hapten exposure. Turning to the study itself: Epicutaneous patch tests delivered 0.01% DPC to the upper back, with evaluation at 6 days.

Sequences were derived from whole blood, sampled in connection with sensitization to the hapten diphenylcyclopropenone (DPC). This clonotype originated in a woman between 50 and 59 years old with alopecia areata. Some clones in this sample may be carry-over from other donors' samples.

CDR3 in amino acids: CASSETWTSGKANTGELFF. The CDR3 DNA reads TGTGCCAGCAGTGAAACCTGGACTAGCGGGAAAGCGAACACCGGGGAGCTGTTTTTT. V is TRBV6-1 and J is TRBJ2-2; 12 bases fit TRBD2. Trimming at V came to 2 bases and at J to 0 bases, leaving 7 bases not matched to a gene. CDR1 is MNHNS and CDR2 is SASEGT in the germline V gene. This CDR3 comprises 19 residues.